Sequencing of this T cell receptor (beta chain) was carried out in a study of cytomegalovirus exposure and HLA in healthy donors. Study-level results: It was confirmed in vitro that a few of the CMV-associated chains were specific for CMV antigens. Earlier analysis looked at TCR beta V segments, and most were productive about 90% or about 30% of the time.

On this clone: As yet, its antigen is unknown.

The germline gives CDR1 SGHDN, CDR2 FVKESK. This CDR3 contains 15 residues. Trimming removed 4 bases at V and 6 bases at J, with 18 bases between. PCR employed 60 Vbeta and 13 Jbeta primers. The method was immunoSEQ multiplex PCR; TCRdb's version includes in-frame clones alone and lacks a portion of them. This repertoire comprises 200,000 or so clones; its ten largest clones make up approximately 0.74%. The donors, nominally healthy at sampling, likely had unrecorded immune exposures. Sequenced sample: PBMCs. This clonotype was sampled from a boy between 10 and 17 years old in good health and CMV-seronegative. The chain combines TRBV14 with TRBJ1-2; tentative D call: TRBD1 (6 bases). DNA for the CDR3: TGTGCCAGCAGCCCAAACACGGGGGGGCTAGATGGCTACACCTTC. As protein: CASSPNTGGLDGYTF.